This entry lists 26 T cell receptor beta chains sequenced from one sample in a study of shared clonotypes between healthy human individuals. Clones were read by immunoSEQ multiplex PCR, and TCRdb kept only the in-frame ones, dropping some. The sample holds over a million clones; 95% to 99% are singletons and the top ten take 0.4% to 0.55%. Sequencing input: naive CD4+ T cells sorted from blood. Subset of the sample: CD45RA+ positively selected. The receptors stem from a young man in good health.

CDR3: CAYSGAYTGELFF. CDR3 nucleotide sequence: TGTGCCTACAGCGGGGCCTACACCGGGGAGCTGTTTTTT. The rearrangement links TRBV30 to TRBJ2-2; 7 bases line up with TRBD2. Germline CDR1 reads GTSNPN; CDR2 reads SVGIG (reference sequence). This CDR3 spans 13 amino acids. The J segment lost 3 bases and the V segment lost 7 bases, leaving 5 bases of the junction unmatched.

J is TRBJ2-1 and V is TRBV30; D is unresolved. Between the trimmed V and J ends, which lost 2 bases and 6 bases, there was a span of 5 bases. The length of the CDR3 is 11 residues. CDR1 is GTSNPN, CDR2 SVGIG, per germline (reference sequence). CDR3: CAWSRINEQFF. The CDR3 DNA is TGTGCCTGGAGTCGGATCAATGAGCAGTTCTTC.

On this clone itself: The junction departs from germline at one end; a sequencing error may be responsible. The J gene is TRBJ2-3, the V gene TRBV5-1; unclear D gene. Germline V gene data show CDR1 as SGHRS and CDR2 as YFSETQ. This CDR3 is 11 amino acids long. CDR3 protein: CASGFGNTQYF. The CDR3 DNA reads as TGCGCCAGCGGCTTTGGGAATACGCAGTATTTT.

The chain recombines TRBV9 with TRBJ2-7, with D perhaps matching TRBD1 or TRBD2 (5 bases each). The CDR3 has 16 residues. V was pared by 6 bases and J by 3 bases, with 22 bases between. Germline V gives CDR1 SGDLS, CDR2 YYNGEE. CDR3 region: CASTPRAHSASYEQYF. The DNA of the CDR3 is TGTGCCAGCACCCCCAGGGCCCATAGCGCAAGCTACGAGCAGTACTTC.

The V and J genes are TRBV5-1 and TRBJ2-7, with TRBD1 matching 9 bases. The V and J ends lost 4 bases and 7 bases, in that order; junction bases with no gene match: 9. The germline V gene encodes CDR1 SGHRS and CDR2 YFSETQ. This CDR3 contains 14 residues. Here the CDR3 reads CASSLHDRGDEQYF. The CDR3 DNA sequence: TGCGCCAGCAGCCTCCACGACAGGGGGGATGAGCAGTACTTC.

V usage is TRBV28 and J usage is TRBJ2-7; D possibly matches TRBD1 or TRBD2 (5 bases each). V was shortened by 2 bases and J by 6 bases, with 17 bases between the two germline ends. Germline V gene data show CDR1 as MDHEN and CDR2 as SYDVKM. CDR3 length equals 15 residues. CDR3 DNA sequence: TGTGCCAGCAGTTTAGGGACCCTTCAAGCCTCCGAGCAGTACTTC. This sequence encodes CASSLGTLQASEQYF.

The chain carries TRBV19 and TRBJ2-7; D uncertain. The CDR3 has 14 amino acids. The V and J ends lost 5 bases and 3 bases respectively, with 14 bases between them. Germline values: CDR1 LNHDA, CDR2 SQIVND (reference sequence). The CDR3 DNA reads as TGTGCCAGTAGTGGACGAACGGAATTCTACGAGCAGTACTTC. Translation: CASSGRTEFYEQYF. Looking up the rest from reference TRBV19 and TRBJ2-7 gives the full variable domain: DGGITQSPKYLFRKEGQNVTLSCEQNLNHDAMYWYRQDPGQGLRLIYYSQIVNDFQKGDIAEGYSVSREKKESFPLTVTSAQKNPTAFYLCASSGRTEFYEQYFGPGTRLTVT.

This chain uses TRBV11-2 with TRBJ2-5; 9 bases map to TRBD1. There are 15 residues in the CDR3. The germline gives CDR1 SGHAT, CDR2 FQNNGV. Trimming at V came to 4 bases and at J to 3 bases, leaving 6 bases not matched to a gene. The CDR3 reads CASSSGDRAEETQYF. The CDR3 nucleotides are TGTGCCAGCAGCTCTGGGGACAGGGCGGAAGAGACCCAGTACTTC.

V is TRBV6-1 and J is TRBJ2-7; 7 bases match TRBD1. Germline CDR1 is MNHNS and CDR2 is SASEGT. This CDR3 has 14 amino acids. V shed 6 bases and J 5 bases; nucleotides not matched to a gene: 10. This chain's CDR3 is CASRRTGISDEQYF. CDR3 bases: TGTGCCAGCAGGCGGACAGGTATCAGCGACGAGCAGTACTTC.

DNA of the CDR3: TGTGCCAGCAGCTCCGGTGGGGCTAGTTACACCGGGGAGCTGTTTTTT. Its translation is CASSSGGASYTGELFF. The chain is built from TRBV5-5 and TRBJ2-2, with a weak D call TRBD1 (5 bases). Germline CDR1 and CDR2: SGHKS and YYEKEE (reference sequence). This CDR3 is built from 16 residues. Trimming cost V 3 bases and J 3 bases, with 15 bases left between them.

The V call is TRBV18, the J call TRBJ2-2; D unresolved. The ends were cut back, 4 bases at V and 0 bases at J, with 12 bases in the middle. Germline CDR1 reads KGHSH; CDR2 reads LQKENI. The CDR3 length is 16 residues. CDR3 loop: CASSLVLITNTGELFF. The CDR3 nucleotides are TGTGCCAGCTCACTTGTCCTTATTACGAACACCGGGGAGCTGTTTTTT.

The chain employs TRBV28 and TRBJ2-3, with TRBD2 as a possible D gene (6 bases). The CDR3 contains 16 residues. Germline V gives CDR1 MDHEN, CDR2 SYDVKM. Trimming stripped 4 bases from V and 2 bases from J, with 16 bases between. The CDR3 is CASSWGLLKPTDTQYF. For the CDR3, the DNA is TGTGCCAGCAGTTGGGGACTCCTCAAACCCACAGATACGCAGTATTTT.

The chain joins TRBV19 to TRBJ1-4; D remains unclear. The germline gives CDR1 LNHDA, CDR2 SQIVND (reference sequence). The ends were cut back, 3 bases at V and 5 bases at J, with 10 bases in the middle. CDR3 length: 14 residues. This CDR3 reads CASSIYSRNEKLFF. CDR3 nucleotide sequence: TGTGCCAGTAGTATCTACAGCCGAAATGAAAAACTGTTTTTT.

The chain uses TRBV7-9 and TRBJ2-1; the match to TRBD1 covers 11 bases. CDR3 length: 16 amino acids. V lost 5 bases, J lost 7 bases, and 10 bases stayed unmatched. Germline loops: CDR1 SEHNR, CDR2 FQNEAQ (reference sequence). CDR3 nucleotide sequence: TGTGCCAGCAGCCCAACGACCCGGGACAGGGGGAATGAGCAGTTCTTC. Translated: CASSPTTRDRGNEQFF.

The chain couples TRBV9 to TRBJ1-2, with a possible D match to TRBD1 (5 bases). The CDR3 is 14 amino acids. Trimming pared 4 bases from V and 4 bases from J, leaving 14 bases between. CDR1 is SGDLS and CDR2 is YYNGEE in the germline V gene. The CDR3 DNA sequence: TGTGCCAGCAGCTCAGCCGGGGGGTTCTATGGCTACACCTTC. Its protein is CASSSAGGFYGYTF.

CDR3 sequence reads: CASSPASGRSEEQYF. The DNA of the CDR3 is TGTGCCAGCTCTCCCGCCAGCGGGCGCTCAGAGGAGCAGTACTTC. The chain recombines TRBV18 with TRBJ2-7; perhaps TRBD2 as D (6 bases). CDR1 KGHSH and CDR2 LQKENI come from the germline V gene. Trimming pared 6 bases from V and 7 bases from J, leaving 22 bases between. The CDR3 is 15 residues long.

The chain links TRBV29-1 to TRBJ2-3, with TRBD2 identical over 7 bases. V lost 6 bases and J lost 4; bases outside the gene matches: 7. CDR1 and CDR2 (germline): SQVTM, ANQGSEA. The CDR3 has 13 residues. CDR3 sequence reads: CSVGGRAADTQYF. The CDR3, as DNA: TGCAGCGTCGGAGGGAGGGCGGCAGATACGCAGTATTTT.

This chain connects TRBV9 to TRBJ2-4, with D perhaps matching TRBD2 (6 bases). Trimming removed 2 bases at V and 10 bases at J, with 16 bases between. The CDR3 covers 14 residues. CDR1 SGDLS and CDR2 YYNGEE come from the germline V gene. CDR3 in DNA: TGTGCCAGCAGCGTCGTGACTAGAGCGTTGATTCAGTACTTC. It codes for CASSVVTRALIQYF.

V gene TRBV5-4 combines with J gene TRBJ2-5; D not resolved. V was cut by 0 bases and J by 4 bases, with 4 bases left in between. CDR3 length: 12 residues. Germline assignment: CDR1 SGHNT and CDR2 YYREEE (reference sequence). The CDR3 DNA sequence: TGTGCCAGCAGCTTGGCCCCAGAGACCCAGTACTTC. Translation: CASSLAPETQYF.

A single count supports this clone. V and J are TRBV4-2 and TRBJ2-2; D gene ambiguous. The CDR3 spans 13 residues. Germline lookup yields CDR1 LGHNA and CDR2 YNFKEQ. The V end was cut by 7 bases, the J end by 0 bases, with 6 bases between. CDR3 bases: TGTGCCAGCAAGGGCACGAACACCGGGGAGCTGTTTTTT. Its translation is CASKGTNTGELFF.

The CDR3 protein is CASSLSGSASTDTQYF. The CDR3 coding sequence is TGCGCCAGCAGCTTGAGCGGGAGCGCTAGCACAGATACGCAGTATTTT. The chain uses TRBV5-1 and TRBJ2-3, with 8 bases lining up with TRBD2. Per the germline V gene, CDR1 is SGHRS and CDR2 is YFSETQ. J was trimmed by 0 bases and V by 1 base; bases with no gene match: 4. The CDR3 spans 16 residues.

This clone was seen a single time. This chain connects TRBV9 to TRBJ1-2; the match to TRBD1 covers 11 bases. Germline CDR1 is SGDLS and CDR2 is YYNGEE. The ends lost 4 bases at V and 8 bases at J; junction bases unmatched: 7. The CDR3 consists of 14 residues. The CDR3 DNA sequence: TGTGCCAGCAGCTCCCGGACAGGGGGCAACGGCTACACCTTC. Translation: CASSSRTGGNGYTF.

The chain's CDR3 is CASSAGPQDLSAQHF. The CDR3 DNA reads TGCGCCAGCAGCGCGGGACCTCAAGATTTGTCAGCCCAGCATTTT. V usage is TRBV5-1 and J usage is TRBJ1-5, with D perhaps TRBD1 (5 bases). V was pared by 4 bases and J by 11 bases, with 22 bases between. The CDR3 is 15 residues long. The germline gives CDR1 SGHRS, CDR2 YFSETQ.

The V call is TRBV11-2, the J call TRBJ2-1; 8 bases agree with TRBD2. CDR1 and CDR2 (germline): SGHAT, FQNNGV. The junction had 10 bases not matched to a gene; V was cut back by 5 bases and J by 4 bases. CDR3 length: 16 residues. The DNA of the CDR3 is TGTGCCAGCAGCCCCGGGGTAGCGGGATTATACAATGAGCAGTTCTTC. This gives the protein CASSPGVAGLYNEQFF.

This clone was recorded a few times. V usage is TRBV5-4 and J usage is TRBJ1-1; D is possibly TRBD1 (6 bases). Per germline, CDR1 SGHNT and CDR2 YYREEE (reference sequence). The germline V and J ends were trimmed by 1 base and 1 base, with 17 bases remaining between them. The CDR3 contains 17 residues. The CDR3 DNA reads TGTGCCAGCAGCTTGATGTTGCGGACCAGGGGGAACACTGAAGCTTTCTTT. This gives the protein CASSLMLRTRGNTEAFF.

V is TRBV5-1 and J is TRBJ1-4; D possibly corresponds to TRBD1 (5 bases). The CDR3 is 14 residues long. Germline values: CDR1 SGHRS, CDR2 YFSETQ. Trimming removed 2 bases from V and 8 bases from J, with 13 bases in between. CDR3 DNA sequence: TGCGCCAGCAGCTTAGTTCGGGGGAACGAAAAACTGTTTTTT. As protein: CASSLVRGNEKLFF.